This T cell receptor (beta chain) is from a study of T-cell reconstitution after alpha-beta-depleted transplantation in children. The study, taken as a whole, reports: Expanded clones from the graft, numbering several hundred, reportedly supplied alpha-beta T cells about two months after transplant. At day 60, the high TCRbeta diversity found in some patients originated from recipient T cells and thymic progenitors that had survived. A year had passed since transplant, and T-cell counts and diversity by then came mostly from newly produced T cells.

Unique molecular identifiers were used to barcode this TCRbeta library. TCRdb re-derived calls from the PCR reads in MiXCR, one entry per CDR3 protein. Among about 200,000 distinct CDR3 sequences listed, under 8.5% were seen once. This clonotype was observed a few times. Its antigen is unidentified. Trimming cost V 3 bases and J 9 bases; bases outside gene matches: 3. The CDR3 contains 13 residues. Germline loops: CDR1 SGHRS, CDR2 YFSETQ. Material: PBMCs, obtained before TCRalphabeta/CD19-depleted stem cell transplant. The chain employs TRBV5-1 and TRBJ2-4; 10 bases agree with TRBD1. This clonotype originated in a boy under 10 years old with acute lymphoblastic leukemia, due to receive a stem cell transplant. CDR3 DNA sequence: TGCGCCAGCAGCTACGGACAGGGGGGCATTCAGTACTTC. Its protein product is CASSYGQGGIQYF.